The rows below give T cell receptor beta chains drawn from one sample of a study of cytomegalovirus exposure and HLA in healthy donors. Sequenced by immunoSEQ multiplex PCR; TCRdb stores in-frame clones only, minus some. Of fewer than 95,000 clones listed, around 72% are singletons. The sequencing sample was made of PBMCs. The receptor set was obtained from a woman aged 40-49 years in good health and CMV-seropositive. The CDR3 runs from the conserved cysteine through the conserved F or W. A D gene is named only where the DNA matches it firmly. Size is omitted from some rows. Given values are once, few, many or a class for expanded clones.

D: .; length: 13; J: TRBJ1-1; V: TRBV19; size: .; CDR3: CASRNDPSAEAFF; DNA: TGTGCCAGTAGAAACGACCCGAGCGCTGAAGCTTTCTTT
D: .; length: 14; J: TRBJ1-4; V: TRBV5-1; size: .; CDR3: CASSLASGQEKLFF; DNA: TGCGCCAGCAGCTTGGCCTCCGGACAGGAAAAACTGTTTTTT
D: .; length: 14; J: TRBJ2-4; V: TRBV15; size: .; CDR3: CATSREGGGDIQYF; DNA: TGTGCCACCAGCAGAGAAGGAGGGGGGGACATTCAGTACTTC
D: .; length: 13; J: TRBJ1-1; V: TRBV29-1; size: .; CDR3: CSVDAAMNTEAFF; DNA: TGCAGCGTTGACGCGGCTATGAACACTGAAGCTTTCTTT
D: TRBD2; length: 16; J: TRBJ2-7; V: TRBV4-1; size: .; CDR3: CASSYSVAGESAEQYF; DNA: TGCGCCAGCAGCTACAGCGTAGCGGGAGAGTCTGCCGAGCAGTACTTC
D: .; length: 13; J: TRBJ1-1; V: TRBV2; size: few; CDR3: CASSVEGPAEAFF; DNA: TGTGCCAGCAGCGTCGAGGGCCCCGCTGAAGCTTTCTTT
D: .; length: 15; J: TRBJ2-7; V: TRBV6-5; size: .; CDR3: CASSYSGGGLYEQYF; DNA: TGTGCCAGCAGTTACTCGGGGGGGGGCCTTTACGAGCAGTACTTC
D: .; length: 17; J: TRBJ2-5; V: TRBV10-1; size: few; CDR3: CASSESRSGFFPETQYF; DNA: TGCGCCAGCAGTGAGTCCCGGTCAGGTTTTTTTCCGGAGACCCAGTACTTC
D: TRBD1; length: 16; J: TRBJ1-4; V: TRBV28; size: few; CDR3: CASSIPDRGVNEKLFF; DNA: TGTGCCAGCAGTATCCCTGACAGGGGGGTTAATGAAAAACTGTTTTTT
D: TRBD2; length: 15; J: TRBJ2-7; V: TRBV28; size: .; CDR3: CASSYQREGDYEQYF; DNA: TGTGCCAGCAGTTACCAGCGGGAGGGCGACTACGAGCAGTACTTC
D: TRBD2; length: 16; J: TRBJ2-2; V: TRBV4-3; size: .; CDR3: CASSPGRGITIGELFF; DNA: TGCGCCAGCAGCCCCGGGAGGGGAATAACGATCGGGGAGCTGTTTTTT
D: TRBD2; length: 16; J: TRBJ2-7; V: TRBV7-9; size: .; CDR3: CASSASGLAGSYEQYF; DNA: TGTGCCAGCAGCGCCTCCGGACTAGCGGGCTCCTACGAGCAGTACTTC
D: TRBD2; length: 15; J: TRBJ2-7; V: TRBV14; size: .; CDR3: CASSLLAGVSYEQYF; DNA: TGTGCCAGCAGCCTGCTAGCGGGAGTCTCCTACGAGCAGTACTTC
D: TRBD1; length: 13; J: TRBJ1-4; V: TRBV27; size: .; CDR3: CASSLLDRGKLFF; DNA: TGTGCCAGCAGTTTGCTGGACAGGGGGAAACTGTTTTTT
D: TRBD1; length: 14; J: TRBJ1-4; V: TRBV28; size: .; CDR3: CASSLGTGVEKLFF; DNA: TGTGCCAGCAGTCTCGGGACAGGGGTTGAAAAACTGTTTTTT
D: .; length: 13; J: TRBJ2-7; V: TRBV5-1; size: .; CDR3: CASSLDRDYEQYF; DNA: TGCGCCAGCAGCTTGGACAGGGACTACGAGCAGTACTTC
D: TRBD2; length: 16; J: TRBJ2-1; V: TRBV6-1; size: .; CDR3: CASSDASGLSYNEQFF; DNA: TGTGCCAGCAGTGACGCTAGCGGTCTATCCTACAATGAGCAGTTCTTC
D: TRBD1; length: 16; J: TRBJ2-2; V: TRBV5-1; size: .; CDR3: CASILDRVENTGELFF; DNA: TGCGCCAGCATCCTGGACAGGGTCGAAAACACCGGGGAGCTGTTTTTT
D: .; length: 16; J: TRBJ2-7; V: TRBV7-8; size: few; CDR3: CASSAVTAISSYEQYF; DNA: TGTGCCAGCAGCGCCGTGACAGCTATTAGCTCCTACGAGCAGTACTTC
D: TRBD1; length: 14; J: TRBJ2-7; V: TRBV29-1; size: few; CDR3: CSVSGTGGSYEQYF; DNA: TGCAGCGTGTCGGGTACAGGGGGCTCCTACGAGCAGTACTTC
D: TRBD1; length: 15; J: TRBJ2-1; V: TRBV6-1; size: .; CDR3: CASSDPGTEYNEQFF; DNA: TGTGCCAGCAGTGACCCCGGGACAGAATACAATGAGCAGTTCTTC
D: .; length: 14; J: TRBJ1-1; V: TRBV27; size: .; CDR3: CASRAQGMNTEAFF; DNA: TGTGCCAGCAGAGCCCAGGGCATGAACACTGAAGCTTTCTTT
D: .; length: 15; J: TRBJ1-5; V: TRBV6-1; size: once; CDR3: CASSELPGIDQPQHF; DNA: TGTGCCAGCAGTGAACTCCCAGGGATCGATCAGCCCCAGCATTTT
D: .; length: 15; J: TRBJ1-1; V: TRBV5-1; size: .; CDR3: CASSPTPGGNTEAFF; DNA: TGCGCCAGCAGCCCCACCCCCGGGGGAAACACTGAAGCTTTCTTT
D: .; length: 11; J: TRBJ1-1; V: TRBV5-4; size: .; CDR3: CAGGGNTEAFF; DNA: TGTGCTGGGGGGGGGAACACTGAAGCTTTCTTT
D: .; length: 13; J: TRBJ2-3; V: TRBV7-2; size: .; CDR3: CASSLQIEGTQYF; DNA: TGTGCCAGCAGCTTACAAATTGAGGGTACGCAGTATTTT